Shown below are 26 T cell receptor beta chains from a single sample sequenced in a study of cytomegalovirus exposure and HLA in healthy donors. The PCR made use of 60 Vbeta and 13 Jbeta primers. The protocol was immunoSEQ multiplex PCR, while the TCRdb copy is restricted to in-frame clones and leaves out a portion. Its table records roughly 220,000 clones. Sequencing used PBMCs. The source is a girl aged 2 to 10 in good health and CMV-seropositive.

The V and J genes are TRBV7-8 and TRBJ2-7; TRBD2 matches at 7 bases. The V segment lost 5 bases and the J segment 2 bases; nucleotides outside the gene matches: 9. This CDR3 is 15 amino acids long. The germline V gene has CDR1 SGHVS and CDR2 FQNEAQ. CDR3 sequence (DNA): TGTGCCAGCAGCCCCCCGGGAGCGGGAACCTACGAGCAGTACTTC. Its translation is CASSPPGAGTYEQYF.

V gene TRBV19 combines with J gene TRBJ2-5, with 7 bases that match TRBD1. CDR1 is LNHDA, CDR2 SQIVND, per germline (reference sequence). The CDR3 spans 14 residues. V lost 6 bases and J lost 5; bases outside the gene matches: 9. The CDR3 DNA sequence: TGTGCCAGTAGAATGACACAGGGGCAGGAGACCCAGTACTTC. It encodes CASRMTQGQETQYF.

The chain is built from TRBV5-1 and TRBJ2-3, with D perhaps matching TRBD2 (6 bases). The CDR3 has 14 amino acids. Trimming pared 4 bases from V and 1 base from J, leaving 10 bases between. Germline CDR1 and CDR2: SGHRS and YFSETQ. The CDR3 reads CASSQGLGTDTQYF. CDR3 coding DNA: TGCGCCAGCAGCCAGGGACTTGGCACAGATACGCAGTATTTT. Full variable domain (outside the CDR3, taken from reference TRBV5-1 and TRBJ2-3): KAGVTQTPRYLIKTRGQQVTLSCSPISGHRSVSWYQQTPGQGLQFLFEYFSETQRNKGNFPGRFSGRQFSNSRSEMNVSTLELGDSALYLCASSQGLGTDTQYFGPGTRLTVL.

The CDR3 here is CASSLGASYNEQFF. The CDR3 coding sequence is TGTGCCAGCAGCTTAGGGGCTTCCTACAATGAGCAGTTCTTC. The chain recombines TRBV11-2 with TRBJ2-1; D not certain. Trimming took 1 base from V and 1 from J, leaving 5 bases between them. This CDR3 has 14 residues. Germline-derived CDR1 and CDR2 are SGHAT and FQNNGV.

V and J are TRBV28 and TRBJ2-6; 9 bases fit TRBD1. The V and J ends lost 5 bases and 0 bases, in that order; junction bases with no gene match: 5. CDR1 is MDHEN and CDR2 is SYDVKM in the germline V gene. This CDR3 spans 17 amino acids. CDR3 nucleotide sequence: TGTGCCAGCAGTGGGACAGGGACGATCTCTGGGGCCAACGTCCTGACTTTC. Protein product: CASSGTGTISGANVLTF.

This rearrangement joins TRBV28 to TRBJ2-7; possibly TRBD2 for D (5 bases). Deletions cut 3 bases from V and 2 bases from J, with 11 bases between. The CDR3 consists of 14 residues. Germline V gene lookup returns CDR1 MDHEN and CDR2 SYDVKM. The CDR3 coding sequence is TGTGCCAGCAGTTTGAGTGGGAGCCCCTACGAGCAGTACTTC. Its translation is CASSLSGSPYEQYF.

The chain combines TRBV30 with TRBJ2-5, with D tentatively TRBD2 (5 bases). The CDR3 has 14 amino acids. Trimming cost V 0 bases and J 5 bases, with 13 bases left between them. Germline-derived CDR1 and CDR2 are GTSNPN and SVGIG (reference sequence). As DNA, the CDR3 is TGTGCCTGGAGTGTATCTGTCGTAGCGGAGACCCAGTACTTC. This encodes CAWSVSVVAETQYF.

This chain joins TRBV5-4 and TRBJ2-5; 9 bases match TRBD2. Trimming took 2 bases from V and 5 from J; bases not matched to a gene: 13. The CDR3 runs 17 residues. Germline loops: CDR1 SGHNT, CDR2 YYREEE (reference sequence). The CDR3, as DNA: TGTGCCAGCAGCTTACCTGGTGCGGCGGGAGGGCCGGAGACCCAGTACTTC. Translating it yields CASSLPGAAGGPETQYF.

The CDR3 protein is CASRDRRNTEAFF. CDR3 in DNA: TGTGCCAGCAGAGACAGGAGGAACACTGAAGCTTTCTTT. This chain joins TRBV27 and TRBJ1-1; TRBD1 is a possible D gene (6 bases). The CDR3 length is 13 residues. Germline CDR1 MNHEY, CDR2 SMNVEV (reference sequence). Trimming cost V 6 bases and J 1 base, with 9 bases left between them.

V and J are TRBV27 and TRBJ1-1, with 9 bases matching TRBD1. The V gene's germline CDR1 is MNHEY and CDR2 SMNVEV (reference sequence). Trimming cost V 5 bases and J 1 base; bases outside gene matches: 2. The CDR3 is 14 residues long. The CDR3 sequence: CASSRDRANTEAFF. The DNA of the CDR3 is TGTGCCAGCAGTCGGGACAGGGCGAACACTGAAGCTTTCTTT.

V and J are TRBV14 and TRBJ1-4, with TRBD1 identical over 8 bases. The CDR3 has 17 amino acids. V was pared by 4 bases and J by 11 bases, with 18 bases of the junction left unmatched. In germline, CDR1 is SGHDN, CDR2 FVKESK. The CDR3 DNA sequence: TGTGCCAGCAGCCCCCTCCTCGGACAGGGAGGTCGTTCCAAACTGTTTTTT. Its translation is CASSPLLGQGGRSKLFF.

The chain has TRBV5-1 and TRBJ2-7; D is uncertain. CDR1 is SGHRS and CDR2 is YFSETQ in the germline V gene. V was clipped by 0 bases and J by 3 bases, with 7 bases between them. The CDR3 has 13 residues. Here the CDR3 reads CASSLELSYEQYF. CDR3 bases: TGCGCCAGCAGCTTGGAGTTGAGCTACGAGCAGTACTTC. The full variable domain, in which reference TRBV5-1 and TRBJ2-7 provide the parts outside the CDR3, is KAGVTQTPRYLIKTRGQQVTLSCSPISGHRSVSWYQQTPGQGLQFLFEYFSETQRNKGNFPGRFSGRQFSNSRSEMNVSTLELGDSALYLCASSLELSYEQYFGPGTRLTVT.

The chain is built from TRBV11-2 and TRBJ1-2; D call uncertain. This CDR3 contains 12 residues. Germline lookup yields CDR1 SGHAT and CDR2 FQNNGV. V was clipped by 4 bases and J by 4 bases, with 7 bases between them. The CDR3 sequence: CASSSESYGYTF. The CDR3 DNA sequence: TGTGCCAGCAGCTCGGAGAGCTATGGCTACACCTTC.

Worth noting for this clone: This specimen includes other DNA sequences encoding the same CDR3. The chain employs TRBV28 and TRBJ1-1; D is uncertain. Trimming stripped 2 bases from V and 5 bases from J, with 3 bases between. This CDR3 is 11 amino acids long. CDR1 and CDR2 from the germline V gene are MDHEN and SYDVKM. The CDR3 reads CASSLATEAFF. The DNA for the CDR3 is TGTGCCAGCAGTTTAGCGACTGAAGCTTTCTTT.

V gene TRBV18 combines with J gene TRBJ1-5; D is possibly TRBD1 (5 bases). There are 14 residues in the CDR3. Trimming cost V 2 bases and J 7 bases, with 12 bases left between them. Per the germline V gene, CDR1 is KGHSH and CDR2 is LQKENI. The CDR3 protein is CASSPGGLRQPQHF. CDR3 nucleotides: TGTGCCAGCTCACCAGGGGGGTTGAGGCAGCCCCAGCATTTT.

The J gene is TRBJ1-6, the V gene TRBV7-8, with TRBD1 matching over 7 bases. This CDR3 has 18 residues. V was pared by 5 bases and J by 4 bases, with 14 bases of the junction left unmatched. The germline V gene has CDR1 SGHVS and CDR2 FQNEAQ. Here the CDR3 DNA reads TGTGCCAGCAGCCTAGAGGGAATCGGGACAGCTTATAATTCACCCCTCCACTTT. Protein: CASSLEGIGTAYNSPLHF.

The chain links TRBV6-5 to TRBJ2-7; D uncertain. The CDR3 runs to 14 residues. Germline V lookup: CDR1 MNHEY, CDR2 SVGAGI. Trimming shortened V by 0 bases and J by 1 base, and 7 bases separated the two germline ends. CDR3 residues: CASSYSARSYEQYF. CDR3 bases: TGTGCCAGCAGTTACTCGGCCAGGTCCTACGAGCAGTACTTC.

The CDR3 loop is CASSFSGRENIQYF. The CDR3 DNA follows: TGTGCCAGCAGCTTCAGCGGGAGGGAAAACATTCAGTACTTC. This chain links TRBV5-4 with TRBJ2-4; 10 bases are a match to TRBD2. This CDR3 has 14 residues. V gave up 2 bases and J gave up 5 bases; unmatched junction bases: 1. The V gene's germline CDR1 is SGHNT and CDR2 YYREEE (reference sequence).

The chain links TRBV5-1 to TRBJ2-7; 12 positions match TRBD2. The CDR3 is made up of 15 amino acids. The V and J ends lost 0 bases and 5 bases, in that order; junction bases with no gene match: 3. The germline gives CDR1 SGHRS, CDR2 YFSETQ. CDR3 residues: CASSLGLAGVNEQYF. CDR3 sequence (DNA): TGCGCCAGCAGCTTGGGACTAGCGGGAGTAAACGAGCAGTACTTC.

The chain joins TRBV10-2 to TRBJ2-7; tentatively, D is TRBD1 (6 bases). The CDR3 contains 14 residues. V was trimmed by 0 bases and J by 4 bases, leaving 10 bases between them. Germline V gives CDR1 WSHSY, CDR2 SAAADI. CDR3 DNA: TGCGCCAGCAGTGAGTCCATCGACAGGTACGAGCAGTACTTC. Translation: CASSESIDRYEQYF.

Of note for this clone: Additional DNA sequences in this sample encode the identical CDR3. This chain connects TRBV27 to TRBJ2-5; D gene uncertain. The CDR3 length is 11 residues. V dropped 6 bases and J dropped 2 bases, with 4 bases sitting between them. Germline V lookup: CDR1 MNHEY, CDR2 SMNVEV (reference sequence). CDR3 bases: TGTGCCAGCAGACTGCAAGAGACCCAGTACTTC. This encodes CASRLQETQYF.

The chain is built from TRBV29-1 and TRBJ2-7; the match to TRBD2 covers 11 bases. Losses at the gene ends were 0 bases for V and 0 bases for J; bases not matched to a gene: 1. The CDR3 consists of 15 residues. Germline CDR1 reads SQVTM; CDR2 reads ANQGSEA. CDR3 loop: CSVEDTSGSSYEQYF. In DNA form, the CDR3 reads TGCAGCGTTGAAGACACTAGCGGGAGCTCCTACGAGCAGTACTTC.

The chain has TRBV10-1 and TRBJ2-7; 7 bases are shared with TRBD1. The CDR3 is made up of 15 amino acids. Germline CDR1 reads WNHNN; CDR2 reads SYGVQD (reference sequence). The trim removed 2 bases at V and 5 bases at J, leaving 9 bases unmatched. The CDR3 protein is CASSEDNRGSHEQYF. The CDR3 DNA reads as TGCGCCAGCAGTGAGGATAACAGGGGATCCCACGAGCAGTACTTC.

The rearrangement links TRBV28 to TRBJ2-5; perhaps TRBD1 as D (6 bases). Germline values: CDR1 MDHEN, CDR2 SYDVKM. V was clipped by 5 bases and J by 6 bases, with 19 bases between them. CDR3 length equals 15 residues. This CDR3 is CASSLTGQKRKTQYF. The DNA of the CDR3 is TGTGCCAGCAGTCTAACAGGGCAGAAGAGAAAGACCCAGTACTTC.

The CDR3 sequence: CASSPLSIAGGTDTQYF. The CDR3 bases are TGTGCCAGCAGTCCCCTAAGTATTGCGGGGGGCACAGATACGCAGTATTTT. J is TRBJ2-3 and V is TRBV28; 7 bases are shared with TRBD2. This CDR3 contains 17 residues. CDR1 is MDHEN and CDR2 is SYDVKM in the germline V gene. The V segment lost 5 bases and the J segment 1 base; nucleotides outside the gene matches: 12.

This chain connects TRBV7-2 to TRBJ2-4; a weak D match, TRBD1 (7 bases). In germline, CDR1 is SGHTA, CDR2 FQGNSA. V lost 1 base to trimming and J lost 13 bases, with 20 bases between them. The CDR3 covers 15 residues. The CDR3 bases are TGTGCCAGCAGCTTAGAACGGAGGGACAGAATATCACAGTACTTC. It is translated as CASSLERRDRISQYF. The entire variable domain, with the rest obtained from reference TRBV7-2 and TRBJ2-4, is as follows: GAGVSQSPSNKVTEKGKDVELRCDPISGHTALYWYRQSLGQGLEFLIYFQGNSAPDKSGLPSDRFSAERTGGSVSTLTIQRTQQEDSAVYLCASSLERRDRISQYFGAGTRLSVL.